The next 22 T cell receptor beta chains were all read from a single sample in a study of OX40 agonist ivuxolimab in advanced cancers. The method behind the library was the immunoSEQ multiplex PCR assay. TCRdb retrieved this table from immuneACCESS and kept in-frame rearrangements only. Not all clones are present; in checked studies, unresolved V genes account for under half, and no reason is known for the remainder. This sample comprises approximately 70,000 clones, about 90% of them detected only once. Of the sample, approximately 6% falls within the top ten clones. The input for sequencing was CD4+ or CD8+ T cells sorted from blood, taken in a trial of the OX40 agonist ivuxolimab. The receptors derive from an adult with an advanced solid tumor such as melanoma, head and neck, liver or kidney cancer.

V usage is TRBV19 and J usage is TRBJ1-2; a weak D match, TRBD1 (6 bases). Germline loops: CDR1 LNHDA, CDR2 SQIVND (reference sequence). CDR3 length: 16 residues. V was pared by 3 bases and J by 4 bases, with 18 bases between. Here the CDR3 DNA reads TGTGCCAGTAGTATGCTTGACAGGTTCCAGGGCTATGGCTACACCTTC. Its translation is CASSMLDRFQGYGYTF.

This chain joins TRBV27 and TRBJ2-5, with D perhaps TRBD1 (5 bases). Germline V gives CDR1 MNHEY, CDR2 SMNVEV (reference sequence). Trimming stripped 1 base from V and 3 bases from J, with 9 bases between. There are 14 residues in the CDR3. In DNA, the CDR3 is TGTGCCAGCAGTTTATTGGGGCAGGAAGAGACCCAGTACTTC. This gives the protein CASSLLGQEETQYF.

V gene TRBV6-5 combines with J gene TRBJ2-5; 7 bases are shared with TRBD1. Germline V gives CDR1 MNHEY, CDR2 SVGAGI. This CDR3 comprises 16 residues. V lost 0 bases to trimming and J lost 4 bases; unmatched junction nucleotides: 8. CDR3 sequence (DNA): TGTGCCAGCAGTTACTCGGAGGCAGGGGGTACAGAGACCCAGTACTTC. As protein: CASSYSEAGGTETQYF.

V is TRBV10-3 and J is TRBJ2-5, with 8 positions matching TRBD2. J gave up 5 bases and V 0 bases, and 8 bases lay outside the gene matches. The CDR3 is 16 residues long. Germline V gene lookup returns CDR1 ENHRY and CDR2 SYGVKD. The CDR3 DNA reads as TGTGCCATCAGTGAGTCGGACGGGGGGGCCCAGGAGACCCAGTACTTC. It encodes CAISESDGGAQETQYF.

The CDR3 protein is CASSPTGRNGYTF. In nucleotides, the CDR3 is TGTGCCAGCAGCCCTACCGGGAGGAATGGCTACACCTTC. This chain uses TRBV9 with TRBJ1-2; D remains ambiguous. This CDR3 comprises 13 residues. CDR1 is SGDLS, CDR2 YYNGEE, per germline. The V gene lost 4 bases and the J gene lost 6 bases, with 13 bases spanning the gap.

The chain recombines TRBV2 with TRBJ2-1, with 10 bases matching TRBD2. The V segment lost 5 bases and the J segment 7 bases; nucleotides outside the gene matches: 11. The CDR3 consists of 16 residues. Germline V gives CDR1 SNHLY, CDR2 FYNNEI. The CDR3 here is CASSSELAGVTNEQFF. The CDR3 DNA sequence: TGTGCCAGCAGTTCAGAGCTAGCGGGAGTAACAAATGAGCAGTTCTTC.

As to this clone: Other nucleotide sequences in the sample specify the same CDR3. The rearrangement uses TRBV27 and TRBJ1-1; D is unclear. Trimming removed 6 bases from V and 5 bases from J, with 4 bases in between. CDR1 is MNHEY, CDR2 SMNVEV, per germline (reference sequence). The CDR3 runs to 10 residues. The CDR3 here is CASRGTEAFF. The CDR3 DNA reads TGTGCCAGCAGAGGGACTGAAGCTTTCTTT.

Details on this clone: The same CDR3 can be traced to other DNA sequences in this sample. This chain links TRBV28 with TRBJ2-7; D call uncertain. The V gene lost 3 bases and the J gene lost 2 bases, with 8 bases spanning the gap. The CDR3 has 13 amino acids. From germline, CDR1 is MDHEN and CDR2 SYDVKM. This CDR3 is CASSFGQTYEQYF. The CDR3 coding sequence is TGTGCCAGCAGTTTCGGGCAGACCTACGAGCAGTACTTC. The variable domain in full, completed from reference TRBV28 and TRBJ2-7, reads DVKVTQSSRYLVKRTGEKVFLECVQDMDHENMFWYRQDPGLGLRLIYFSYDVKMKEKGDIPEGYSVSREKKERFSLILESASTNQTSMYLCASSFGQTYEQYFGPGTRLTVT.

CDR3 sequence reads: CASSQDIQGSPSYEQYF. CDR3 DNA: TGCGCCAGCAGCCAAGATATCCAGGGGTCCCCCTCCTACGAGCAGTACTTC. The gene calls are TRBV4-3 and TRBJ2-7, with D possibly being TRBD1 (6 bases). Looked up from germline, CDR1 is LGHNA and CDR2 is YSLEER. Trimming removed 0 bases at V and 0 bases at J, with 15 bases between. CDR3 length equals 17 residues.

This chain joins TRBV28 and TRBJ2-7; possibly TRBD1 or TRBD2 for D (7 bases each). In germline, CDR1 is MDHEN, CDR2 SYDVKM. Between the trimmed V and J ends, which lost 8 bases and 3 bases, there was a span of 23 bases. CDR3 length equals 16 residues. CDR3 amino acids: CASGRGGRGLNYEQYF. The CDR3 DNA reads as TGTGCCAGCGGCAGGGGGGGGCGAGGACTGAACTACGAGCAGTACTTC. Full variable domain (outside the CDR3, taken from reference TRBV28 and TRBJ2-7): DVKVTQSSRYLVKRTGEKVFLECVQDMDHENMFWYRQDPGLGLRLIYFSYDVKMKEKGDIPEGYSVSREKKERFSLILESASTNQTSMYLCASGRGGRGLNYEQYFGPGTRLTVT.

This sequence joins TRBV27 and TRBJ2-1, with TRBD2 as a possible D gene (6 bases). This CDR3 has 17 amino acids. V was pared by 2 bases and J by 4 bases, with 18 bases between. CDR1 is MNHEY and CDR2 is SMNVEV in the germline V gene (reference sequence). The CDR3, as DNA: TGTGCCAGCAGTTTAGAGAGCCGGGGGACGCCTTACAATGAGCAGTTCTTC. Translating it yields CASSLESRGTPYNEQFF.

This clone was seen more than once but under ten times. V gene TRBV6-5 combines with J gene TRBJ2-2; D uncertain. The CDR3 runs 15 residues. Germline lookup yields CDR1 MNHEY and CDR2 SVGAGI. The V end was cut by 2 bases, the J end by 7 bases, with 14 bases between. CDR3 nucleotide sequence: TGTGCCAGCAGTTACCGGACGGGCGGTCACGGGGAGCTGTTTTTT. Translating gives CASSYRTGGHGELFF.

CDR3 amino acids: CASSERRQGWDNEQFF. CDR3 coding DNA: TGTGCCAGCAGTGAACGTCGGCAGGGGTGGGACAATGAGCAGTTCTTC. The genes are TRBV6-1 and TRBJ2-1, with D maybe TRBD1 (6 bases). Trimming pared 2 bases from V and 5 bases from J, leaving 16 bases between. This CDR3 region has 16 residues. Germline V lookup: CDR1 MNHNS, CDR2 SASEGT.

The rearrangement links TRBV27 to TRBJ1-5, with D perhaps TRBD1 (5 bases). Trimming stripped 4 bases from V and 4 bases from J, with 11 bases between. CDR1 is MNHEY and CDR2 is SMNVEV in the germline V gene (reference sequence). The CDR3 runs 14 residues. CDR3 nucleotide sequence: TGTGCCAGCAGTTACGGCGGGGCAAATCAGCCCCAGCATTTT. Its translation: CASSYGGANQPQHF.

The chain couples TRBV5-6 to TRBJ2-5; 13 nucleotides agree with TRBD2. Germline CDR1 and CDR2: SGHDT and YYEEEE. J was trimmed by 4 bases and V by 4 bases; bases with no gene match: 1. The CDR3 runs 14 residues. CDR3 sequence (DNA): TGTGCCAGCAGCCGGACTAGCGGGGGAGAGACCCAGTACTTC. This gives the protein CASSRTSGGETQYF.

The CDR3 region has the DNA TGTGCCAGTAGTGGGACAATTGTAACAGATACGCAGTATTTT. This codes for CASSGTIVTDTQYF. The chain recombines TRBV19 with TRBJ2-3; tentatively, D is TRBD1 (6 bases). This CDR3 is 14 amino acids long. The germline CDR1 and CDR2 sequences are LNHDA and SQIVND (reference sequence). The V end lost 5 bases, the J end lost 3 bases, and 12 bases lay between the germline ends.

The gene calls are TRBV7-9 and TRBJ1-2, with D uncertain. The CDR3 contains 15 residues. V was cut by 5 bases and J by 4 bases, with 17 bases left in between. Germline V gives CDR1 SEHNR, CDR2 FQNEAQ (reference sequence). The DNA for the CDR3 is TGTGCCAGCAGCCTTGAAAGGGCCTTCCCCTATGGCTACACCTTC. This codes for CASSLERAFPYGYTF.

A note on this clone: An end of the junction does not agree with germline; a read error may underlie this. The rearrangement links TRBV11-2 to TRBJ2-1; D assignment may be TRBD1 or TRBD2 (5 bases each). From germline, CDR1 is SGHAT and CDR2 FQNNGV. This CDR3 has 16 amino acids. The CDR3 nucleotides are TGTGCCAGCACCTTAACTTCCGGGACCTCCTACAATGAGCAGTTCTTC. Translation: CASTLTSGTSYNEQFF.

The rearrangement links TRBV27 to TRBJ2-1; D not certain. The V and J ends lost 3 bases and 0 bases respectively, with 9 bases between them. The germline CDR1 and CDR2 sequences are MNHEY and SMNVEV (reference sequence). The CDR3 is 15 residues long. This CDR3 is CASSLELSSYNEQFF. The CDR3 DNA reads TGTGCCAGCAGTTTGGAATTAAGCTCCTACAATGAGCAGTTCTTC.

The chain has TRBV4-2 and TRBJ1-1, with 7 bases fitting TRBD1. Germline CDR1 and CDR2: LGHNA and YNFKEQ. V shed 3 bases, J shed 2 bases, and the junction held 6 bases outside the gene matches. The CDR3 totals 15 residues. The CDR3 sequence is CASSQETGANTEAFF. CDR3 in DNA: TGTGCCAGCAGCCAGGAAACAGGGGCCAACACTGAAGCTTTCTTT.

The chain employs TRBV6-5 and TRBJ1-4; possibly TRBD1 for D (5 bases). The CDR3 has 14 residues. Germline V gene lookup returns CDR1 MNHEY and CDR2 SVGAGI. V was trimmed by 0 bases and J by 8 bases, leaving 10 bases between them. CDR3 coding DNA: TGTGCCAGCAGTTACTCGCCAGGGCAGGAAAAACTGTTTTTT. It specifies CASSYSPGQEKLFF.

There are a few counts of this clone. The rearrangement uses TRBV4-3 and TRBJ2-3; D not resolved. CDR1 and CDR2 (germline): LGHNA, YSLEER. This CDR3 comprises 13 residues. The V gene lost 0 bases and the J gene lost 4 bases, with 5 bases spanning the gap. In DNA form, the CDR3 reads TGCGCCAGCAGCCAAGATTTGCCAGATACGCAGTATTTT. Protein sequence: CASSQDLPDTQYF.